The sequence of this TCR beta chain was determined in a study of response to subunit inactivated influenza vaccine. CDR1 is DFQATT, CDR2 SNEGSKA, per germline (reference sequence). The CDR3 is 16 residues long. V trimming: 3 bases; J trimming: 0 bases; junction bases outside the gene matches: 3. TCRdb re-analysed the RT-PCR reads in MiXCR, keeping a single row per CDR3 protein. The sample lists 860,000 or so distinct CDR3 sequences; approximately 21% were seen once. The TCR comes from a man aged 50 or older who received an inactivated influenza vaccine. The genes are TRBV20-1 and TRBJ2-1; 12 positions match TRBD2. Sequencing used PBMCs from blood, obtained less than 6 days after vaccination. CDR3 coding DNA: TGCAGTGCTAGGGGACTAGCGGGCGGCTCCTACAATGAGCAGTTCTTC. Its translation: CSARGLAGGSYNEQFF.